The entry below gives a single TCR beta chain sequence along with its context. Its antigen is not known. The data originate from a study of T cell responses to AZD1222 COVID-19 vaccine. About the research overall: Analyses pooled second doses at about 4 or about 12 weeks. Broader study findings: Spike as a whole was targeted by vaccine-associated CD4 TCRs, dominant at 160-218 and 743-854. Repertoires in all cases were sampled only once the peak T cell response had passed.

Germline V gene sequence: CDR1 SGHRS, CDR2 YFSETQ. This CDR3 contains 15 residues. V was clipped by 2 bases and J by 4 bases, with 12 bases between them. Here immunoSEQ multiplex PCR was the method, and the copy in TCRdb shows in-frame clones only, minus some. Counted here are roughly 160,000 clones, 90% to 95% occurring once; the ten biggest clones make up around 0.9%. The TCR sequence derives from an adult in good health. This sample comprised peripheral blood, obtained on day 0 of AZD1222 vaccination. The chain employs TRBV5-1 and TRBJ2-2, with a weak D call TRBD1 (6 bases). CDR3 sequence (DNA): TGCGCCAGCAGCTTACAGGGCTTAGGCACCGGGGAGCTGTTTTTT. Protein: CASSLQGLGTGELFF.